This passage covers 17 T cell receptor beta chains from one sample sequenced in a study of beta chain features in type 1 diabetes. Expressed TCRB transcripts were sequenced because the entire RNA isolate underwent reverse transcription. Only in-frame clones appear in the TCRdb table, and some are missing; sequencing was by immunoSEQ multiplex PCR. Here the sample spans 400,000 to 550,000 clones, around 10% being singletons. Sample: naive CD4+ T cells from blood. The receptors derive from a woman under 30 in good health.

This clone was detected a few times. The chain recombines TRBV30 with TRBJ1-5; the D is unclear. This CDR3 spans 12 amino acids. The germline V gene has CDR1 GTSNPN and CDR2 SVGIG (reference sequence). Trimming took off 4 bases at V and 3 bases at J, with 7 bases between the two ends. CDR3 sequence: CAWNQANQPQHF. CDR3 nucleotides: TGTGCCTGGAATCAGGCCAATCAGCCCCAGCATTTT.

The chain joins TRBV5-8 to TRBJ2-7, with TRBD2 identical over 7 bases. CDR3 length: 15 residues. Germline V gene data show CDR1 as SGHTS and CDR2 as YDEGEE. The junction had 10 bases not matched to a gene; V was cut back by 6 bases and J by 1 base. This chain's CDR3 is CASKLAGAFSYEQYF. CDR3 coding DNA: TGTGCCAGCAAATTGGCGGGAGCTTTTTCCTACGAGCAGTACTTC. Full variable domain (rest looked up from reference TRBV5-8 and TRBJ2-7): EAGVTQSPTHLIKTRGQQATLRCSPISGHTSVYWYQQALGLGLQFLLWYDEGEERNRGNFPPRFSGRQFPNYSSELNVNALELEDSALYLCASKLAGAFSYEQYFGPGTRLTVT.

Only a few counts were recorded for this clone. The V and J genes are TRBV5-6 and TRBJ2-3; 8 nucleotides match TRBD1. This CDR3 spans 15 amino acids. The J segment lost 1 base and the V segment lost 1 base, leaving 2 bases of the junction unmatched. Per germline, CDR1 SGHDT and CDR2 YYEEEE. CDR3 loop: CASSLPGQGTDTQYF. In DNA, the CDR3 is TGTGCCAGCAGCTTGCCGGGACAGGGCACAGATACGCAGTATTTT.

This clone was detected only a few times. The chain carries TRBV7-2 and TRBJ2-5; possible D gene TRBD2, 6 bases. Germline CDR1 is SGHTA and CDR2 is FQGNSA. V lost 0 bases and J 3 bases, leaving 8 bases between the germline ends. This CDR3 spans 14 amino acids. The CDR3 coding sequence is TGTGCCAGCAGCTTAGCACGGGGGAAAGAGACCCAGTACTTC. This gives the protein CASSLARGKETQYF.

The V gene is TRBV11-3, the J gene TRBJ2-1, with no clear D. V dropped 6 bases and J dropped 5 bases, with 20 bases sitting between them. Germline V gene data show CDR1 as SGHNT and CDR2 as YENEEA. This CDR3 has 16 amino acids. This chain's CDR3 is CASSSLREGIHNEQFF. Written as DNA, the CDR3 is TGTGCCAGCAGTTCGCTAAGGGAAGGTATACACAATGAGCAGTTCTTC.

The gene calls are TRBV2 and TRBJ2-1; no firm D call. Between the trimmed V and J ends, which lost 1 base and 9 bases, there was a span of 4 bases. The CDR3 runs 11 residues. Germline V gives CDR1 SNHLY, CDR2 FYNNEI. CDR3 residues: CASSEEVEQFF. The CDR3, as DNA: TGTGCCAGCAGTGAAGAAGTTGAGCAGTTCTTC.

This clone was seen only a few times. This sequence joins TRBV11-3 and TRBJ2-7; the match to TRBD2 covers 14 bases. Germline values: CDR1 SGHNT, CDR2 YENEEA. CDR3 length equals 16 residues. Germline trimming cut 5 bases from V and 3 bases from J; bases unmatched to any gene: 6. The DNA of the CDR3 is TGTGCCAGCAGCCCAGGACTAGCGGGAGGCTTCTACGAGCAGTACTTC. Translating it yields CASSPGLAGGFYEQYF.

This clone was observed a handful of times. This chain connects TRBV14 to TRBJ2-1; D might be TRBD2 (5 bases). The CDR3 is made up of 15 amino acids. Germline assignment: CDR1 SGHDN and CDR2 FVKESK. The V end was cut by 4 bases, the J end by 5 bases, with 15 bases between. CDR3 coding DNA: TGTGCCAGCAGCCCCGCGGGTGGGAGACACAATGAGCAGTTCTTC. Protein product: CASSPAGGRHNEQFF.

V is TRBV11-2 and J is TRBJ2-1; D perhaps matches TRBD1 (6 bases). Germline V gene sequence: CDR1 SGHAT, CDR2 FQNNGV. Trimming removed 1 base from V and 9 bases from J, with 13 bases in between. The length of the CDR3 is 14 residues. Written as DNA, the CDR3 is TGTGCCAGCAGCTTAGGTCAGGGGACCAGTGAGCAGTTCTTC. It codes for CASSLGQGTSEQFF.

This clone showed up just a few times. The J gene is TRBJ1-3, the V gene TRBV4-2; no clear D. CDR1 is LGHNA and CDR2 is YNFKEQ in the germline V gene. Trimming stripped 2 bases from V and 1 base from J, with 12 bases between. CDR3 length: 16 amino acids. CDR3 DNA sequence: TGTGCCAGCAGCCAAAAAACGCTGACATCTGGAAACACCATATATTTT. As protein: CASSQKTLTSGNTIYF.

This chain joins TRBV2 and TRBJ1-2; D not certain. Germline loops: CDR1 SNHLY, CDR2 FYNNEI. V shed 5 bases and J shed 0 bases, with 10 bases lying between them. The CDR3 sequence is 14 residues long. CDR3 loop: CASSLQGANYGYTF. For the CDR3, the DNA is TGTGCCAGCAGTTTACAAGGAGCTAACTATGGCTACACCTTC.

This chain joins TRBV20-1 and TRBJ1-1; D unresolved. The CDR3 extends over 10 amino acids. CDR1 is DFQATT and CDR2 is SNEGSKA in the germline V gene (reference sequence). CDR3 bases: TGCACCCTTCGCAACACTGAAGCTTTCTTT. It codes for CTLRNTEAFF.

J is TRBJ1-2 and V is TRBV29-1; D might be TRBD1 (5 bases). Per the germline V gene, CDR1 is SQVTM and CDR2 is ANQGSEA. Between the trimmed V and J ends, which lost 3 bases and 7 bases, there was a span of 21 bases. This CDR3 comprises 15 residues. CDR3 loop: CSVDSYRGKDSGYTF. CDR3 nucleotide sequence: TGCAGCGTTGATAGTTATCGGGGGAAAGACTCTGGCTACACCTTC.

This clone was counted only a few times. This rearrangement joins TRBV11-3 to TRBJ2-3, with 11 nucleotides matching TRBD2. Germline assignment: CDR1 SGHNT and CDR2 YENEEA. The length of the CDR3 is 16 residues. V lost 5 bases, J lost 2 bases, and 6 bases stayed unmatched. The CDR3 DNA follows: TGTGCCAGCAGCCGTAGACTAGCGGGGTTCACAGATACGCAGTATTTT. Translating it yields CASSRRLAGFTDTQYF.

The rearrangement joins TRBV27 to TRBJ1-5, with 10 nucleotides matching TRBD1. The ends lost 6 bases at V and 4 bases at J; junction bases unmatched: 6. This CDR3 spans 15 amino acids. The germline gives CDR1 MNHEY, CDR2 SMNVEV (reference sequence). The CDR3 DNA reads TGTGCCAGCAGGAAGGCGGGACAGGGGAATCAGCCCCAGCATTTT. Translation gives CASRKAGQGNQPQHF.

This clone showed up just a few times. The rearrangement uses TRBV7-9 and TRBJ2-7; unclear D gene. The CDR3 has 12 amino acids. The germline gives CDR1 SEHNR, CDR2 FQNEAQ (reference sequence). Trimming shortened V by 5 bases and J by 5 bases, and 10 bases separated the two germline ends. The CDR3 DNA reads TGTGCCAGCAGCGTGTGGGTGAACGAGCAGTACGTC. It encodes CASSVWVNEQYV.

This clone was found a few times. This rearrangement joins TRBV5-1 to TRBJ2-1; D remains ambiguous. V lost 0 bases and J 5 bases, leaving 9 bases between the germline ends. Germline lookup yields CDR1 SGHRS and CDR2 YFSETQ. The CDR3 runs to 14 residues. The CDR3 loop reads CASSLVVTNNEQFF. In nucleotides, the CDR3 is TGCGCCAGCAGCTTGGTGGTTACAAACAATGAGCAGTTCTTC.